This T cell receptor beta chain is drawn from a study of blood T cell repertoires in COVID-19. Turning to the study itself: Material from acute and convalescent COVID-19 was sourced from the United States, Italy and Spain.

The CDR3 spans 13 residues. CDR1 is SSHAT, CDR2 FNYEAQ, per germline (reference sequence). This clone turned up a few times. Produced via immunoSEQ multiplex PCR; TCRdb's table is partial and in-frame only. The sample lists 60,000 to 90,000 clones; around 88% were seen once. The gene calls are TRBV7-7 and TRBJ2-3; TRBD2 might be the D (5 bases). This TCR derives from a human donor in a cohort sampled during active COVID-19. The sequencing input was peripheral blood. The CDR3 sequence is CASREDSTDTQYF. The CDR3 DNA reads as TGTGCTAGCCGGGAAGACAGCACAGATACGCAGTATTTT.